A selection of T cell receptor beta chains follows, all from one sample in a study of shared clonotypes between healthy human individuals. The table came from immunoSEQ multiplex PCR; TCRdb's copy has only in-frame clones and leaves some out. In the table there are some 1,400,000 clones, approximately 97% of which are singletons. Source material: naive CD4+ T cells sorted from blood. These TCRs come from a man aged 25 to 40 in good health. CDR3s include the opening cysteine and the closing phenylalanine or tryptophan.

TRBV6-5	CASSYGLADSTDTQYF
TRBV19	CASSVQTGGVRDTQYF
TRBV2	CASSLSSYNEQFF
TRBV2	CASGRTSLVGEQYF
TRBV5-1	CASSLGLAARTDTQYF
TRBV7-6	CASSLLVQGDTGELFF
TRBV4-1	CASHGGFLNTEAFF
TRBV5-4	CASSLGPGQDITPQHF
TRBV4-3	CASSQAGLAGHTGELFF
TRBV5-4	CASSPTPSYEQYF
TRBV2	CASSRDSSRIQYF
TRBV10-3	CAISGDRTSTVEQYF
TRBV7-9	CASSRQGLGAPNEQFF
TRBV5-6	CASSLIGPVRETQYF
TRBV7-9	CASSLVGGSKNTEAFF
TRBV2	CASSEARRNTGELFF
TRBV6-6	CASSQQETQYF
TRBV27	CASSLDRTYISAQHF
TRBV5-4	CASSMRAGTETQYF
TRBV27	CASSLLGQGAYEQYF
TRBV5-5	CASSTELAKSSYEQYF
TRBV23-1	CASSPTGGGNTIYF
TRBV27	CASSLPGLSYEQYF
TRBV19	CASSTQGDQPQHF
TRBV7-2	CASSLEHSIGNTIYF
TRBV6-6	CASGTGSGNTIYF
TRBV2	CASAGADTQYF
TRBV5-1	CASSWREGGELFF
TRBV11-1	CASSFRDSNTGELFF
TRBV18	CASSPGNEKLFF
TRBV18	CASSPLPTSGSSYEQYF
TRBV9	CASSVISGARFF
TRBV28	CASSPPGREAYNEQFF